A selection of T cell receptor beta chains follows, all from one sample in a study of cytomegalovirus exposure and HLA in healthy donors. Sequencing used immunoSEQ multiplex PCR; TCRdb keeps in-frame clones, though not all of them. Among some 150,000 clones listed, less than 85% were seen once. Sequencing was performed on PBMCs. Receptor source: a man between 18 and 29 years old in good health and CMV-seropositive. Both conserved end residues are part of each CDR3. Fields, in order: D gene, V gene, J gene, clone size, CDR3 protein, CDR3 DNA. The D gene is left open where the match is weak. Only some rows state a clone size, as once, few, many or a class for expanded clones.

>-|TRBV27|TRBJ2-6|once
CASSLSTASGANVLTF
TGTGCCAGCAGTTTATCGACTGCCTCTGGGGCCAACGTCCTGACTTTC
>-|TRBV15|TRBJ2-6|-
CATSRKQGRAFSGANVLTF
TGTGCCACCAGCCGAAAACAGGGCCGGGCTTTCTCTGGGGCCAACGTCCTGACTTTC
>TRBD1|TRBV25-1|TRBJ1-5|-
CASSAQGAQPQHF
TGTGCCAGCAGTGCACAGGGGGCGCAGCCCCAGCATTTT
>TRBD1|TRBV4-1|TRBJ2-1|-
CASSQPGQAGRNEQFF
TGCGCCAGCAGCCAACCCGGACAGGCCGGGCGGAATGAGCAGTTCTTC
>-|TRBV11-2|TRBJ1-6|-
CASSLSLEGSSYNSPLHF
TGTGCCAGCAGCTTAAGTCTTGAGGGAAGCTCCTATAATTCACCCCTCCACTTT
>TRBD1|TRBV7-9|TRBJ2-2|-
CASSLVRTGTGELFF
TGTGCCAGCAGCTTAGTTAGGACAGGCACCGGGGAGCTGTTTTTT
>-|TRBV5-1|TRBJ2-1|few
CASSLALEGFEQFF
TGCGCCAGCAGCTTGGCCTTGGAGGGCTTCGAGCAGTTCTTC
>-|TRBV7-3|TRBJ1-1|-
CASSLGINTEAFF
TGTGCCAGCAGCCTTGGCATAAACACTGAAGCTTTCTTT
>-|TRBV2|TRBJ1-5|-
CASSPGTNRDQPQHF
TGTGCCAGCAGCCCCGGGACAAACAGAGATCAGCCCCAGCATTTT
>TRBD1|TRBV6-1|TRBJ1-1|few
CASTGQGNTEAFF
TGTGCCAGCACCGGACAGGGAAACACTGAAGCTTTCTTT
>-|TRBV5-8|TRBJ1-2|-
CASSLGGIDYGYTF
TGTGCCAGCAGCCTCGGGGGGATCGACTATGGCTACACCTTC
>-|TRBV7-8|TRBJ2-7|-
CASSPGEAGAGYEQYF
TGTGCCAGCAGCCCCGGAGAGGCGGGGGCAGGATACGAGCAGTACTTC
>TRBD1|TRBV11-2|TRBJ1-1|-
CASSLDGQGAPAYAEAFF
TGTGCCAGCAGCTTAGACGGACAGGGGGCCCCTGCATACGCTGAAGCTTTCTTT
>-|TRBV2|TRBJ2-5|-
CASSERATQYF
TGTGCCAGCAGTGAGAGGGCAACCCAGTACTTC
>-|TRBV28|TRBJ2-7|-
CASSLMGARNEQYF
TGTGCCAGCAGTTTAATGGGGGCCCGAAACGAGCAGTACTTC
>TRBD1|TRBV29-1|TRBJ1-1|few
CSVEERQGFTEAFF
TGCAGCGTTGAAGAACGACAGGGGTTTACTGAAGCTTTCTTT
>-|TRBV6-6|TRBJ1-1|-
CASSYGGVNTEAFF
TGTGCCAGCAGTTACGGGGGGGTGAACACTGAAGCTTTCTTT
>-|TRBV5-1|TRBJ1-1|-
CASSFERTDTEAFF
TGCGCCAGCAGCTTCGAACGTACGGACACTGAAGCTTTCTTT
>TRBD1|TRBV7-8|TRBJ1-4|few
CASSGNRGKLFF
TGTGCCAGCAGCGGAAACAGGGGAAAACTGTTTTTT
>-|TRBV4-1|TRBJ2-7|-
CASSPATGGIGYEQYF
TGCGCCAGCAGCCCCGCGACAGGTGGTATCGGCTACGAGCAGTACTTC
>-|TRBV5-1|TRBJ2-7|-
CASSYDGHEQYF
TGCGCCAGCAGCTATGATGGCCACGAGCAGTACTTC
>-|TRBV6-5|TRBJ2-4|once
CASSYSIPRGKNIQYF
TGTGCCAGCAGTTACTCGATACCTAGGGGCAAAAACATTCAGTACTTC
>-|TRBV2|TRBJ1-1|-
CASSGYREGAEAFF
TGTGCCAGCAGTGGATACAGGGAAGGGGCTGAAGCTTTCTTT
>-|TRBV4-2|TRBJ1-1|-
CASSQVREDTEAFF
TGTGCCAGCAGCCAAGTCCGGGAAGACACTGAAGCTTTCTTT
>TRBD1|TRBV19|TRBJ2-3|-
CASSTGGTDTQYF
TGTGCCAGTTCGACAGGGGGCACAGATACGCAGTATTTT
>-|TRBV10-3|TRBJ2-7|once
CAIKQEAYEQYF
TGTGCCATCAAACAGGAAGCCTACGAGCAGTACTTC
>TRBD1|TRBV18|TRBJ1-4|-
CASSSLGTGQNEKLFF
TGTGCCAGCTCATCACTTGGGACAGGGCAGAATGAAAAACTGTTTTTT
>TRBD2|TRBV6-1|TRBJ2-7|-
CASTREFYEQYF
TGTGCCAGCACGCGGGAGTTTTACGAGCAGTACTTC
>-|TRBV7-2|TRBJ2-7|few
CASRFETASYEQYF
TGTGCCAGCAGGTTTGAGACAGCGAGTTACGAGCAGTACTTC
>-|TRBV28|TRBJ2-7|-
CASSRRIYEQYF
TGTGCCAGCAGTAGGAGGATATACGAGCAGTACTTC
>TRBD1|TRBV6-6|TRBJ2-5|few
CASSYSGLGQGKTQYF
TGTGCCAGCAGTTACTCGGGGCTGGGACAGGGGAAGACCCAGTACTTC
>TRBD2|TRBV7-9|TRBJ2-4|-
CASSPYGTSGKNIQYF
TGTGCCAGCAGTCCATACGGGACTAGCGGCAAAAACATTCAGTACTTC
>TRBD2|TRBV5-1|TRBJ2-1|-
CASSWRPFTSGRGNFEFF
TGCGCCAGCAGCTGGCGACCGTTCACTAGCGGGAGAGGGAATTTCGAGTTCTTC
>-|TRBV27|TRBJ2-3|-
CASSITSTDTQYF
TGTGCCAGCAGTATAACTAGCACAGATACGCAGTATTTT
>TRBD1|TRBV2|TRBJ1-4|-
CASGRDRGLEKLFF
TGTGCCAGCGGCCGGGACAGGGGATTGGAAAAACTGTTTTTT
>-|TRBV29-1|TRBJ1-1|-
CSVEEPGLNTEAFF
TGCAGCGTTGAAGAGCCAGGGTTGAACACTGAAGCTTTCTTT
>TRBD1|TRBV18|TRBJ1-2|-
CASSTQGANGYTF
TGTGCCAGCTCAACACAGGGGGCTAATGGCTACACCTTC
>-|TRBV18|TRBJ2-7|-
CASSQGGRSYEQYF
TGTGCCAGCTCCCAGGGGGGCAGGTCTTACGAGCAGTACTTC
>-|TRBV5-1|TRBJ2-3|-
CASSLGTTYTDTQYF
TGCGCCAGCAGCTTGGGGACTACCTACACAGATACGCAGTATTTT
>-|TRBV7-6|TRBJ1-1|-
CASSLAGAEAFF
TGTGCCAGCAGCTTAGCGGGAGCTGAAGCTTTCTTT
>-|TRBV7-2|TRBJ2-5|-
CASSLAGRGETQYF
TGTGCCAGCAGCTTAGCGGGAAGGGGTGAGACCCAGTACTTC
>TRBD2|TRBV4-2|TRBJ2-7|few
CASSGGGFYEQYF
TGTGCCAGCAGCGGCGGGGGTTTCTACGAGCAGTACTTC
>TRBD2|TRBV29-1|TRBJ2-1|-
CSVGLAGGSYNEQFF
TGCAGCGTTGGCCTAGCGGGGGGGTCCTACAATGAGCAGTTCTTC
>TRBD1|TRBV30|TRBJ2-7|-
CAWSVRDRGRYEQYF
TGTGCCTGGAGTGTACGAGACAGGGGGAGGTACGAGCAGTACTTC
>-|TRBV28|TRBJ2-7|-
CASTGLTAWDNEQYF
TGTGCCAGCACCGGATTGACCGCTTGGGACAACGAGCAGTACTTC
>-|TRBV11-2|TRBJ2-1|-
CASSLFLGVLYNEQFF
TGTGCCAGCAGCCTATTTCTCGGGGTCCTCTACAATGAGCAGTTCTTC
>-|TRBV18|TRBJ1-1|-
CASSPIGENTEAFF
TGTGCCAGCTCACCAATTGGAGAGAACACTGAAGCTTTCTTT
>TRBD2|TRBV6-1|TRBJ2-3|-
CASSEVVLPGAGGDTQYF
TGTGCCAGCAGTGAAGTAGTCCTCCCGGGGGCGGGAGGAGATACGCAGTATTTT
>-|TRBV18|TRBJ2-7|-
CASSQQGYEQYF
TGTGCCAGCTCACAACAGGGATACGAGCAGTACTTC
>-|TRBV18|TRBJ2-5|-
CASSPPGSQETQYF
TGTGCCAGCTCACCACCGGGCAGCCAAGAGACCCAGTACTTC
>TRBD2|TRBV4-2|TRBJ2-4|-
CASSQVAGGKNIQYF
TGTGCCAGCAGCCAAGTAGCGGGGGGCAAAAACATTCAGTACTTC